Reported below is one T cell receptor beta chain. The sample providers were healthy Caucasian people from Russia, aged about 6 to 100. V was cut by 2 bases and J by 2 bases, with 6 bases left in between. This CDR3 comprises 13 residues. The germline V gene has CDR1 SGHDN and CDR2 FVKESK. Sample-barcoded 5' priming and a J-beta primer mix drove a second PCR of about 7 to 11 cycles. TCRdb processed the 5' RACE reads anew with MiXCR; each CDR3 protein has one entry. The repertoire consists of about 970,000 distinct CDR3 sequences, with about 53% occurring once and the leading ten covering about a fifth. This entry is derived from a study of blood T cells in healthy people across ages.

The clonotype comes from a woman aged 60-75 years in good health. The sample comprised blood. The chain joins TRBV14 to TRBJ1-1; D is undetermined. CDR3 loop: CASSQQVNTEAFF. The CDR3 DNA reads TGTGCCAGCAGCCAACAGGTTAACACTGAAGCTTTCTTT.